This section outlines one T cell receptor (beta chain) sequence together with its context. Source study methods: Nucleated cell counts were estimated from reference gene primer amplification. Here immunoSEQ multiplex PCR was the method, and the copy in TCRdb shows in-frame clones only, minus some. The DNA gave D and trimming, while V, J and clone size come from that table. The sample lists about 260,000 clones, roughly nine tenths occurring once. The data stem from a study of blood T cell repertoires in COVID-19. Study background: There were acute and convalescent COVID-19 samples, and they came from the United States, Italy and Spain. Sources were T cells, B-cell-depleted T cells, or PBMCs; the material itself was cDNA or gDNA.

CDR1 is LNHDA and CDR2 is SQIVND in the germline V gene (reference sequence). There are 11 residues in the CDR3. V lost 3 bases and J 15 bases, leaving 11 bases between the germline ends. V is TRBV19 and J is TRBJ1-4; weak D call: TRBD1 (5 bases). Sequencing was performed on peripheral blood. The TCR was taken from a man between 18 and 29 years old with active or convalescent COVID-19. The CDR3 loop reads CASSIRTGVFF. Written as DNA, the CDR3 is TGTGCCAGTAGTATTCGTACGGGGGTGTTTTTT.